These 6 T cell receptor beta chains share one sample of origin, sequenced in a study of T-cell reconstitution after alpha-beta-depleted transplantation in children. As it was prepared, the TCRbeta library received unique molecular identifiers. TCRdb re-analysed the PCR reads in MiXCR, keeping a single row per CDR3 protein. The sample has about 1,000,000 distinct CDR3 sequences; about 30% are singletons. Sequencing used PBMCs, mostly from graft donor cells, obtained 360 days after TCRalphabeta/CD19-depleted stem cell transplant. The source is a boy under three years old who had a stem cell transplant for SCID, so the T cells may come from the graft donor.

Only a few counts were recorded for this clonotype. The DNA of the CDR3 is TGTGCCAGCAGCCTATCGAACTCCCCCACCGGGACTGCCTACGAGCAGTACTTC. Encoded protein: CASSLSNSPTGTAYEQYF. V and J are TRBV28 and TRBJ2-7, with D tentatively TRBD2 (6 bases). Germline V gives CDR1 MDHEN, CDR2 SYDVKM. The CDR3 is made up of 18 amino acids. Trimming pared 6 bases from V and 2 bases from J, leaving 26 bases between.

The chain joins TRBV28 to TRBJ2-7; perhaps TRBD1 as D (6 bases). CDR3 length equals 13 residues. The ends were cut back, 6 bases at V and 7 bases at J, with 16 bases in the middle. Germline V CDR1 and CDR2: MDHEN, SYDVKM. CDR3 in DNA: TGTGCCAGCAGGATCGACAGGATGGGAGAGCAGTACTTC. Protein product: CASRIDRMGEQYF.

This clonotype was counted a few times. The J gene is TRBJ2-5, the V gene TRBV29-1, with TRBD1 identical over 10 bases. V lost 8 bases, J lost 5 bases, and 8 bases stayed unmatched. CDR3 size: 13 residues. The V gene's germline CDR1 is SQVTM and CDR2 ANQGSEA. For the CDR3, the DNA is TGCAGCACAGGGGACAGGGGACCGGAGACCCAGTACTTC. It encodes CSTGDRGPETQYF.

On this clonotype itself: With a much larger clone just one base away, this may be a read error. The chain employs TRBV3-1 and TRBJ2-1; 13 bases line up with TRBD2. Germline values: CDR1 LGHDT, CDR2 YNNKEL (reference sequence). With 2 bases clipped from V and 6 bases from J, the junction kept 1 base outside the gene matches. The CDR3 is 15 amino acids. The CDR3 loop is CASSQTSGGVNEQFF. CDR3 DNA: TGTGCCAGCAGCCAAACTAGCGGGGGGGTCAATGAGCAGTTCTTC.

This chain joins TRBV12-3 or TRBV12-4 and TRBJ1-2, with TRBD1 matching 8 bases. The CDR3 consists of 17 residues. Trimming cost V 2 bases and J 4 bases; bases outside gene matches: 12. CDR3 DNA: TGTGCCAGCAGTTTAAGGGCAGGGGGCGACCTCGGCTATGGCTACACCTTC. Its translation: CASSLRAGGDLGYGYTF.

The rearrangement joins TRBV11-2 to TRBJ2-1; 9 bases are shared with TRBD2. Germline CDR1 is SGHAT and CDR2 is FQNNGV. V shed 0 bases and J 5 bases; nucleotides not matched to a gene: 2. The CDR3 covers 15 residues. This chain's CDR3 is CASSLDGLAHNEQFF. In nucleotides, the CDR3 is TGTGCCAGCAGCTTAGATGGACTAGCGCACAATGAGCAGTTCTTC. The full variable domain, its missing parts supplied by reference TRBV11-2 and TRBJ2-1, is EAGVAQSPRYKIIEKRQSVAFWCNPISGHATLYWYQQILGQGPKLLIQFQNNGVVDDSQLPKDRFSAERLKGVDSTLKIQPAKLEDSAVYLCASSLDGLAHNEQFFGPGTRLTVL.